The 27 T cell receptor beta chains below come from one sample, sequenced in a study of T cells in Graves' hyperthyroidism and ophthalmopathy. Amplified regions were TCR beta CDR3 sequences from RNA transcripts. An initial round of RT-PCR targeting the TCR CDR3 relied on the HTBI primer set. TCRdb independently ran MiXCR on the multiplex PCR reads; one entry per CDR3 protein. The data show 600,000 to 750,000 distinct CDR3 sequences, 17% seen once. The material sequenced was blood. The receptors originated from a man between 45 and 60 years old with Graves' hyperthyroidism.

Details on this clonotype: This may be a read error, as it is one base from a much larger clone. This chain joins TRBV29-1 and TRBJ2-7, with D possibly TRBD1 on 5 matching bases. Germline values: CDR1 SQVTM, CDR2 ANQGSEA. V lost 3 bases and J 6 bases, leaving 15 bases between the germline ends. The length of the CDR3 is 13 residues. The CDR3 loop is CSVDGQGTCEQYF. DNA for the CDR3: TGCAGCGTTGATGGCCAGGGAACCTGCGAGCAGTACTTC.

This clonotype appeared many times. The chain joins TRBV2 to TRBJ2-1; 8 bases align to TRBD2. This CDR3 spans 16 amino acids. The V and J ends lost 10 bases and 0 bases, in that order; junction bases with no gene match: 11. Germline CDR1 and CDR2: SNHLY and FYNNEI. CDR3 region: CATLAGPGFSYNEQFF. CDR3 sequence (DNA): TGTGCCACTTTAGCGGGACCCGGATTCTCCTACAATGAGCAGTTCTTC.

This CDR3 reads CASSLARQGLNTEAFF. The CDR3 bases are TGTGCCAGCAGCTTAGCCCGACAGGGTTTAAACACTGAAGCTTTCTTT. The rearrangement joins TRBV7-9 to TRBJ1-1, with 7 nucleotides matching TRBD1. CDR1 is SEHNR, CDR2 FQNEAQ, per germline (reference sequence). The CDR3 is made up of 16 amino acids. V dropped 0 bases and J dropped 2; count of bases not matched to a gene: 6.

This clonotype was detected only a few times. This sequence joins TRBV6-5 and TRBJ2-3, with a possible D match to TRBD1 (6 bases). CDR3 size: 15 residues. The germline gives CDR1 MNHEY, CDR2 SVGAGI. The V end was cut by 0 bases, the J end by 2 bases, with 9 bases between. The CDR3 region is CASSYSRGNTDTQYF. CDR3 nucleotide sequence: TGTGCCAGCAGTTACTCAAGGGGGAACACAGATACGCAGTATTTT.

A note on this clonotype: With a much larger clone just one base away, this may be a read error. Without the conserved terminal phenylalanine or tryptophan, this CDR3 likely stems from a read error. V usage is TRBV20-1 and J usage is TRBJ2-3; unclear D gene. CDR1 is DFQATT and CDR2 is SNEGSKA in the germline V gene (reference sequence). The CDR3 has 15 residues. Here the CDR3 reads CSAGDRASRTDTQYY. The DNA for the CDR3 is TGCAGTGCTGGAGACCGGGCCAGTCGCACAGATACGCAGTATTAT.

This clonotype was recorded many times. The chain joins TRBV19 to TRBJ1-5, with D possibly being TRBD1 (6 bases). V shed 5 bases and J shed 2 bases, with 19 bases lying between them. This CDR3 has 17 residues. The V gene's germline CDR1 is LNHDA and CDR2 SQIVND (reference sequence). The CDR3 coding sequence is TGTGCCAGTAGTGCTATGGGACAACCCGGGCGCAATCAGCCCCAGCATTTT. This encodes CASSAMGQPGRNQPQHF.

In this sample, this clonotype turned up many times. The chain employs TRBV6-1 and TRBJ1-2; tentatively, D is TRBD1 (6 bases). The V and J ends lost 6 bases and 4 bases respectively, with 12 bases between them. Germline assignment: CDR1 MNHNS and CDR2 SASEGT. The CDR3 is made up of 13 amino acids. DNA for the CDR3: TGTGCCAGCAGAAACCTCAGGGGCTATGGCTACACCTTC. It translates to CASRNLRGYGYTF.

Ten or more counts support this clonotype. This sequence joins TRBV11-2 and TRBJ2-7; tentatively, D is TRBD2 (5 bases). V shed 5 bases and J shed 4 bases, with 15 bases lying between them. This CDR3 spans 14 amino acids. CDR1 SGHAT and CDR2 FQNNGV come from the germline V gene. The CDR3 DNA follows: TGTGCCAGCAGCACCTACTCCCCGGGGTACGAGCAGTACTTC. The encoded protein is CASSTYSPGYEQYF.

This clonotype was detected ten times or more. The chain employs TRBV5-5 and TRBJ2-7, with TRBD2 as a possible D gene (5 bases). CDR1 and CDR2 from the germline V gene are SGHKS and YYEKEE (reference sequence). This CDR3 has 14 residues. Trimming removed 4 bases from V and 1 base from J, with 12 bases in between. This CDR3 reads CASSPASRSYEQYF. Written as DNA, the CDR3 is TGTGCCAGCAGCCCCGCTAGCAGGTCCTACGAGCAGTACTTC.

This clonotype showed up many times. This rearrangement joins TRBV28 to TRBJ2-7; 13 positions match TRBD2. CDR3 length equals 16 residues. Per germline, CDR1 MDHEN and CDR2 SYDVKM. V was clipped by 10 bases and J by 0 bases; unmatched bases: 9. The CDR3 reads CAISGLAGPSSYEQYF. As DNA, the CDR3 is TGTGCCATTTCGGGACTAGCGGGACCCAGCTCCTACGAGCAGTACTTC.

V and J are TRBV28 and TRBJ2-1; 9 bases fit TRBD2. V trimming: 2 bases; J trimming: 2 bases; junction bases outside the gene matches: 1. CDR3 length equals 15 residues. The germline V gene has CDR1 MDHEN and CDR2 SYDVKM. CDR3 loop: CASSLRTSAYNEQFF. In DNA, the CDR3 is TGTGCCAGCAGTTTAAGGACTAGCGCCTACAATGAGCAGTTCTTC.

This clonotype has at least ten counts. V is TRBV6-2 or TRBV6-3 and J is TRBJ2-2; 12 nucleotides align to TRBD2. Germline lookup yields CDR1 MNHEY and CDR2 SVGEGT. The CDR3 is 17 residues long. V shed 7 bases, J shed 4 bases, and the junction held 10 bases outside the gene matches. The DNA of the CDR3 is TGTGCCAGCATCCAGGGACTAGCGGGCACATTCACCGGGGAGCTGTTTTTT. Amino acid sequence: CASIQGLAGTFTGELFF.

This clonotype appeared many times. This chain links TRBV28 with TRBJ2-7; 7 nucleotides line up with TRBD1. Losses at the gene ends were 5 bases for V and 3 bases for J; bases not matched to a gene: 7. CDR1 is MDHEN, CDR2 SYDVKM, per germline. The CDR3 runs to 14 residues. Here the CDR3 reads CASSAPGQIYEQYF. The CDR3 DNA reads TGTGCCAGCAGTGCTCCGGGACAGATCTACGAGCAGTACTTC.

In its sample, this clonotype was seen many times. The CDR3: CASSSLSGAKYNEQFF. The CDR3 DNA reads as TGTGCCAGCAGTTCCCTCAGCGGGGCAAAATACAATGAGCAGTTCTTC. The rearrangement joins TRBV27 to TRBJ2-1; 7 positions match TRBD2. V shed 4 bases, J shed 4 bases, and the junction held 10 bases outside the gene matches. The CDR3 runs to 16 residues. Germline V gene lookup returns CDR1 MNHEY and CDR2 SMNVEV (reference sequence).

This clonotype was recorded at least ten times. This chain joins TRBV27 and TRBJ2-7; 9 bases are shared with TRBD1. This CDR3 contains 15 residues. J gave up 3 bases and V 5 bases, and 8 bases lay outside the gene matches. Germline CDR1 and CDR2: MNHEY and SMNVEV (reference sequence). The CDR3 loop is CASSPGTGKDYEQYF. The CDR3 region has the DNA TGTGCCAGCAGTCCCGGGACAGGGAAGGACTACGAGCAGTACTTC.

The J gene is TRBJ1-1, the V gene TRBV19, with unresolved D. The CDR3 has 14 amino acids. The V gene lost 1 base and the J gene lost 0 bases, with 6 bases spanning the gap. The germline CDR1 and CDR2 sequences are LNHDA and SQIVND (reference sequence). The CDR3 DNA follows: TGTGCCAGTAGTATAGCGGCGGTGAACACTGAAGCTTTCTTT. Amino acid sequence: CASSIAAVNTEAFF.

The chain carries TRBV7-9 and TRBJ2-7, with a weak D call TRBD2 (5 bases). CDR3 length equals 13 residues. V shed 4 bases and J shed 4 bases, with 11 bases lying between them. CDR1 is SEHNR, CDR2 FQNEAQ, per germline (reference sequence). The CDR3 reads CASSSGLIYEQYF. CDR3 DNA: TGTGCCAGCAGCTCTGGACTTATTTACGAGCAGTACTTC.

The chain is built from TRBV3-1 and TRBJ1-1, with D perhaps TRBD1 (5 bases). CDR3 length: 16 residues. Germline CDR1 and CDR2: LGHDT and YNNKEL (reference sequence). V was clipped by 0 bases and J by 1 base, with 12 bases between them. The CDR3 bases are TGTGCCAGCAGCCAAGATCTGGGTACAGGGAACACTGAAGCTTTCTTT. Protein product: CASSQDLGTGNTEAFF.

This clonotype was observed at least ten times. The V call is TRBV10-3, the J call TRBJ2-7, with D perhaps given as TRBD1 or TRBD2 (5 bases each). Per the germline V gene, CDR1 is ENHRY and CDR2 is SYGVKD. The germline V and J ends were trimmed by 6 bases and 3 bases, with 12 bases remaining between them. This CDR3 is 13 amino acids long. The CDR3 DNA reads as TGTGCCATCAGGGGGGACGAGCTCTACGAGCAGTACTTC. Its translation: CAIRGDELYEQYF.

The chain uses TRBV7-9 and TRBJ2-5; D possibly uses TRBD1 or TRBD2 (5 bases each). The CDR3 consists of 15 residues. V dropped 5 bases and J dropped 7 bases, with 20 bases sitting between them. Germline V lookup: CDR1 SEHNR, CDR2 FQNEAQ (reference sequence). The CDR3 loop reads CASSRRDEGFGTQYF. The CDR3 bases are TGTGCCAGCAGCCGCCGGGACGAGGGGTTCGGGACCCAGTACTTC.

This clonotype has at least ten counts. The J gene is TRBJ2-1, the V gene TRBV12-3 or TRBV12-4, with D maybe TRBD1 (5 bases). Trimming stripped 8 bases from V and 7 bases from J, with 12 bases between. CDR3 length equals 12 residues. CDR3 amino acids: CASCQGGNEQFF. For the CDR3, the DNA is TGTGCCAGCTGTCAGGGTGGTAATGAGCAGTTCTTC.

The sample holds many counts of this clonotype. The genes are TRBV28 and TRBJ2-7, with 8 bases matching TRBD2. The CDR3 is 17 residues long. The ends lost 4 bases at V and 3 bases at J; junction bases unmatched: 14. Germline values: CDR1 MDHEN, CDR2 SYDVKM. The CDR3 sequence: CASSSYSGEYDFYEQYF. In nucleotides, the CDR3 is TGTGCCAGCAGTTCCTATAGCGGGGAGTACGACTTCTACGAGCAGTACTTC.

This clonotype has ten or more counts. The rearrangement links TRBV9 to TRBJ2-7, with D tentatively TRBD1 (6 bases). Trimming pared 3 bases from V and 6 bases from J, leaving 16 bases between. The CDR3 covers 14 residues. Germline CDR1 reads SGDLS; CDR2 reads YYNGEE. CDR3 coding DNA: TGTGCCAGCAGCGGTACAGGGAACGTCGCCGAGCAGTACTTC. The encoded protein is CASSGTGNVAEQYF.

The J gene is TRBJ1-5, the V gene TRBV6-2 or TRBV6-3; TRBD1 might be the D (5 bases). The CDR3 has 15 residues. Trimming took 4 bases from V and 2 from J, leaving 12 bases between them. Germline values: CDR1 MNHEY, CDR2 SVGEGT. As DNA, the CDR3 is TGTGCCAGCAGTTCGAGCAGGGAGGGCAATCAGCCCCAGCATTTT. It encodes CASSSSREGNQPQHF.

A few counts support this clonotype. The V call is TRBV12-3 or TRBV12-4, the J call TRBJ1-1; D not resolved. V was trimmed by 1 base and J by 4 bases, leaving 10 bases between them. There are 14 residues in the CDR3. CDR3 nucleotide sequence: TGTGCCAGCAGTTTAGGGCAGAAGCGCACTGAAGCTTTCTTT. Residues: CASSLGQKRTEAFF.

This clonotype occurred many times. V gene TRBV20-1 combines with J gene TRBJ1-2, with TRBD1 as a possible D gene (5 bases). Germline V gives CDR1 DFQATT, CDR2 SNEGSKA (reference sequence). The CDR3 is 14 residues long. V shed 0 bases and J shed 3 bases, with 11 bases lying between them. Here the CDR3 DNA reads TGCAGTGCTAGAGACTTGGACACTCACTATGGCTACACCTTC. Its translation: CSARDLDTHYGYTF.

The rearrangement links TRBV5-1 to TRBJ1-5; possible D gene TRBD1, 6 bases. Germline values: CDR1 SGHRS, CDR2 YFSETQ. There are 14 residues in the CDR3. Trimming took off 4 bases at V and 5 bases at J, with 13 bases between the two ends. The CDR3 DNA follows: TGCGCCAGCAGCCAGGGGTTTGGTGATCAGCCCCAGCATTTT. Amino acid sequence: CASSQGFGDQPQHF.